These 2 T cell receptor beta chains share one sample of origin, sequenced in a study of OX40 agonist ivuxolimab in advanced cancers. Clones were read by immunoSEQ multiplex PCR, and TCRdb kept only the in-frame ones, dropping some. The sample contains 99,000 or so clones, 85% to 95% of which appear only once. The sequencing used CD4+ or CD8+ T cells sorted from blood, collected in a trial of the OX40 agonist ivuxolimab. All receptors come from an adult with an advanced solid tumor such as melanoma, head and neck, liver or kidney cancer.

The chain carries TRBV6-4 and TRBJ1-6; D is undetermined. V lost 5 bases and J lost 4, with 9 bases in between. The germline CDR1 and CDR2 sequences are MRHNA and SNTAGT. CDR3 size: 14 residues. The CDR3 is CASSTGRYNSPLHF. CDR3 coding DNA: TGTGCCAGCAGTACCGGACGGTATAATTCACCCCTCCACTTT.

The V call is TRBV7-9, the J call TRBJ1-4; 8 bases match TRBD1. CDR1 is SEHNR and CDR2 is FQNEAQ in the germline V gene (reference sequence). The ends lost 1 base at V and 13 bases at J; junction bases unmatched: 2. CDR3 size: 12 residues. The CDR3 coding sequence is TGTGCCAGCAGCTTAGGAGACAGGGGACTGTTTTTT. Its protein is CASSLGDRGLFF. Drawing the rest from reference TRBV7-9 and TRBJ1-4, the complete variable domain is DTGVSQNPRHKITKRGQNVTFRCDPISEHNRLYWYRQTLGQGPEFLTYFQNEAQLEKSRLLSDRFSAERPKGSFSTLEIQRTEQGDSAMYLCASSLGDRGLFFGSGTQLSVL.